A selection of T cell receptor beta chains follows, all from one sample in a study of radiotherapy plus CTLA-4 blockade in lung cancer. Profiling relied on immunoSEQ multiplex PCR, and the TCRdb table lists in-frame clones only, not all of them. This table has around 59,000 clones, 77% appearing once. The source material was peripheral blood, sampled from a patient treated with radiotherapy plus ipilimumab. The source of these receptors is a human donor with non-small cell lung cancer who had a partial response to radiotherapy plus ipilimumab. Both conserved end residues are part of each CDR3. D genes are given only for firm matches.

J | V | D | CDR3
TRBJ2-1 | TRBV11-2 | TRBD2 | CASRPLAGGYYNEQFF
TRBJ2-1 | TRBV6-1 | TRBD1 | CASVWTGGGNEQFF
TRBJ1-3 | TRBV28 | TRBD1 | CASSLSGGSGNTIYF
TRBJ2-6 | TRBV28 | TRBD1 | CASSSTGTGGVSGANVLTF
TRBJ2-1 | TRBV2 | NA | CASIPNRDYNEQFF
TRBJ2-5 | TRBV5-1 | NA | CASSPKGATQQTQYF
TRBJ1-1 | TRBV5-1 | TRBD1 | CASSFDRGRGTEAFF
TRBJ2-6 | TRBV5-8 | NA | CASSLGARDVLTF
TRBJ2-5 | TRBV5-1 | TRBD1 | CASSSGQEETQYF
TRBJ2-1 | TRBV5-6 | NA | CASSLGGKFLPRSYNEQFF
TRBJ2-1 | TRBV7-2 | NA | CASSLSTGSYNEQFF
TRBJ1-6 | TRBV9 | NA | CASSVDGGYNSPLHF
TRBJ1-4 | TRBV9 | TRBD1 | CASSGTGENEKLFF
TRBJ1-4 | TRBV7-9 | NA | CASSLGTDTNEKLFF
TRBJ1-2 | TRBV15 | TRBD1 | CATSRSTGNYGYTF
TRBJ2-7 | TRBV6-6 | NA | CASSYDSAYEQYF
TRBJ1-5 | TRBV6-5 | NA | CASSYGSINQPQHF
TRBJ1-1 | TRBV19 | NA | CASSPSPGKGAFF
TRBJ1-4 | TRBV6-6 | TRBD1 | CASSYSTGGLLFF
TRBJ1-1 | TRBV4-1 | NA | CASSQEFLGKGETEAFF
TRBJ2-7 | TRBV5-4 | NA | CASSQVLGGSSYEQYF
TRBJ1-2 | TRBV19 | TRBD1 | CASSPRVRDRVHGYTF
TRBJ1-5 | TRBV6-5 | NA | CASSPYLDQPQHF
TRBJ2-7 | TRBV5-1 | NA | CASTDRGEQYF
TRBJ2-1 | TRBV11-2 | NA | CASSPRTSYNEQFF
TRBJ2-7 | TRBV6-5 | NA | CASSYNRVEQYF